Shown below are 30 T cell receptor beta chains from a single sample sequenced in a study of Ad26.COV2.S vaccination and SARS-CoV-2 variants. Treatment here: around 19 received Ad26.COV2.S at low or high dose, single or two shots; several received placebo; per-sample allocation not given. Repertoires come from day 63 after the first vaccine or placebo injection. Sequencing used immunoSEQ multiplex PCR; TCRdb keeps in-frame clones, though not all of them. The data show 400,000 to 450,000 clones, with 92% seen just once and about 1.7% held by the top ten. The source material was peripheral blood, sampled in a trial of Ad26.COV2.S vaccine versus placebo. All receptors derive from a person aged 18-65 years who received the Ad26.COV2.S COVID-19 vaccine or a placebo.

This rearrangement joins TRBV9 to TRBJ1-1; 10 nucleotides align to TRBD1. J was trimmed by 1 base and V by 4 bases; bases with no gene match: 4. The CDR3 is made up of 15 amino acids. CDR1 and CDR2 (germline): SGDLS, YYNGEE. Here the CDR3 reads CASSLRQGANTEAFF. In DNA form, the CDR3 reads TGTGCCAGCAGCCTTCGACAGGGGGCGAACACTGAAGCTTTCTTT.

The CDR3 loop is CASSRDRGKETQYF. CDR3 coding DNA: TGTGCCAGCAGTCGGGACAGGGGAAAAGAGACCCAGTACTTC. The genes are TRBV6-5 and TRBJ2-5, with 10 bases matching TRBD1. This CDR3 is 14 amino acids long. CDR1 is MNHEY, CDR2 SVGAGI, per germline. J lost 3 bases, V lost 5 bases, and 3 bases had no gene match.

This clone was picked up one time. This rearrangement joins TRBV2 to TRBJ1-1; the D is unclear. From germline, CDR1 is SNHLY and CDR2 FYNNEI. The CDR3 is 14 residues long. Trimming left V 4 bases short and J 0 bases short, with 9 bases between. The CDR3: CASSVLPMNTEAFF. The CDR3 region has the DNA TGTGCCAGCAGTGTTTTACCGATGAACACTGAAGCTTTCTTT. The full variable domain, in which reference TRBV2 and TRBJ1-1 provide the parts outside the CDR3, is EPEVTQTPSHQVTQMGQEVILRCVPISNHLYFYWYRQILGQKVEFLVSFYNNEISEKSEIFDDQFSVERPDGSNFTLKIRSTKLEDSAMYFCASSVLPMNTEAFFGQGTRLTVV.

This rearrangement joins TRBV10-2 to TRBJ2-2, with 10 bases fitting TRBD2. The CDR3 covers 16 residues. Per germline, CDR1 WSHSY and CDR2 SAAADI. Germline trimming cut 8 bases from V and 2 bases from J; bases unmatched to any gene: 8. The CDR3 sequence is CASGPIAGGNTGELFF. CDR3 coding DNA: TGCGCCAGCGGGCCGATAGCGGGGGGTAACACCGGGGAGCTGTTTTTT.

CDR3 coding DNA: TGTGCCAGCTCGGGTTTTGGTCAGCCCCAGCATTTT. It encodes CASSGFGQPQHF. The V and J genes are TRBV18 and TRBJ1-5, with unresolved D. The CDR3 is made up of 12 amino acids. Germline CDR1 KGHSH, CDR2 LQKENI. The ends were cut back, 6 bases at V and 6 bases at J, with 9 bases in the middle.

This clone was counted once. In DNA, the CDR3 is TGTGCCAGCAGTTACCGACAGGGGGTCGGGAATGGCTACACCTTC. It is translated as CASSYRQGVGNGYTF. The V and J genes are TRBV6-5 and TRBJ1-2, with TRBD1 matching 9 bases. Trimming cost V 2 bases and J 6 bases; bases outside gene matches: 7. The length of the CDR3 is 15 residues. In germline, CDR1 is MNHEY, CDR2 SVGAGI.

The chain is built from TRBV5-5 and TRBJ1-1; tentative D call: TRBD1 (6 bases). The CDR3 extends over 15 amino acids. The V gene's germline CDR1 is SGHKS and CDR2 YYEKEE (reference sequence). The V gene lost 0 bases and the J gene lost 4 bases, with 13 bases spanning the gap. The CDR3 spells CASSLDGGRSTEAFF. CDR3 DNA sequence: TGTGCCAGCAGCTTGGATGGGGGGCGGAGCACTGAAGCTTTCTTT.

The V gene is TRBV5-6, the J gene TRBJ1-1, with 9 bases that match TRBD1. The germline CDR1 and CDR2 sequences are SGHDT and YYEEEE. The CDR3 contains 13 residues. V shed 2 bases and J 10 bases; nucleotides not matched to a gene: 6. The CDR3 is CASSFGSGQGAFF. CDR3 nucleotides: TGTGCCAGCAGCTTCGGGTCGGGACAGGGAGCTTTCTTT.

This sequence joins TRBV6-2 or TRBV6-3 and TRBJ1-3, with D perhaps matching TRBD1 (6 bases). CDR1 is MNHEY and CDR2 is SVGEGT in the germline V gene. The germline V and J ends were trimmed by 6 bases and 1 base, with 10 bases remaining between them. The CDR3 spans 14 residues. CDR3 DNA: TGTGCCAGCAGCCTCGGGACATCTGGAAACACCATATATTTT. Protein product: CASSLGTSGNTIYF.

The V and J genes are TRBV2 and TRBJ2-2; 9 bases fit TRBD1. CDR3 length: 15 amino acids. Germline V gene data show CDR1 as SNHLY and CDR2 as FYNNEI. Losses at the gene ends were 5 bases for V and 7 bases for J; bases not matched to a gene: 8. CDR3 region: CASSWDRDGVGELFF. CDR3 sequence (DNA): TGTGCCAGCAGTTGGGACAGGGATGGCGTCGGGGAGCTGTTTTTT.

CDR3 coding DNA: TGTGCCAGCAGTGGGACGGAGTATAGCAATCAGCCCCAGCATTTT. Protein product: CASSGTEYSNQPQHF. V is TRBV6-2 or TRBV6-3 and J is TRBJ1-5; D may be TRBD1 (5 bases). Deletions cut 5 bases from V and 0 bases from J, with 11 bases between. The length of the CDR3 is 15 residues. Germline CDR1 is MNHEY and CDR2 is SVGEGT.

This clone came up once. This chain joins TRBV5-5 and TRBJ2-3, with TRBD1 identical over 7 bases. From germline, CDR1 is SGHKS and CDR2 YYEKEE (reference sequence). The CDR3 length is 17 residues. The J segment lost 3 bases and the V segment lost 0 bases, leaving 10 bases of the junction unmatched. CDR3 sequence: CASSLDVNRGRTDTQYF. The CDR3 nucleotides read TGTGCCAGCAGCTTGGACGTCAACAGGGGCAGGACAGATACGCAGTATTTT.

The chain joins TRBV7-2 to TRBJ2-3, with TRBD2 as a possible D gene (5 bases). The germline V and J ends were trimmed by 3 bases and 3 bases, with 10 bases remaining between them. This CDR3 contains 14 residues. Germline CDR1 reads SGHTA; CDR2 reads FQGNSA. CDR3 loop: CASSLSGITDTQYF. CDR3 in DNA: TGTGCCAGCAGCTTGTCCGGGATAACAGATACGCAGTATTTT.

The genes are TRBV19 and TRBJ1-5; D is unclear. The germline V gene encodes CDR1 LNHDA and CDR2 SQIVND (reference sequence). Trimming removed 2 bases at V and 2 bases at J, with 10 bases between. CDR3 size: 15 residues. CDR3 in DNA: TGTGCCAGTAGTATATCCAGTAGGGGCAATCAGCCCCAGCATTTT. Its protein is CASSISSRGNQPQHF. Filled out from reference TRBV19 and TRBJ1-5, the complete variable domain reads DGGITQSPKYLFRKEGQNVTLSCEQNLNHDAMYWYRQDPGQGLRLIYYSQIVNDFQKGDIAEGYSVSREKKESFPLTVTSAQKNPTAFYLCASSISSRGNQPQHFGDGTRLSIL.

To note about this clone: Sequence at one end of the junction differs from germline and may be a read error. The rearrangement uses TRBV18 and TRBJ1-2; the D gene is possibly TRBD1 (5 bases). In germline, CDR1 is KGHSH, CDR2 LQKENI. This CDR3 spans 14 amino acids. CDR3 sequence (DNA): TGTGCCAGCTCACCGCGGGGGGAACTATATGACTACACCTTC. It codes for CASSPRGELYDYTF.

This rearrangement joins TRBV15 to TRBJ2-6, with a tentative D call TRBD1 (6 bases). The CDR3 runs 21 residues. With 6 bases removed from V and 0 bases from J, the gap between germline ends came to 27 bases. The germline V gene has CDR1 LNHNV and CDR2 YYDKDF (reference sequence). CDR3 protein: CATRVRRGFGFYHSGANVLTF. CDR3 DNA: TGTGCCACCAGGGTGAGAAGGGGGTTTGGCTTTTACCACTCTGGGGCCAACGTCCTGACTTTC.

The chain joins TRBV5-4 to TRBJ1-2, with no clear D. CDR3 length: 14 residues. V gave up 0 bases and J gave up 6 bases, with 12 bases separating them. CDR1 and CDR2 (germline): SGHNT, YYREEE (reference sequence). Here the CDR3 reads CASSLEWASDGYTF. The DNA for the CDR3 is TGTGCCAGCAGCTTGGAGTGGGCATCGGATGGCTACACCTTC.

The chain uses TRBV6-5 and TRBJ1-1; D is unresolved. The CDR3 runs 15 residues. The germline gives CDR1 MNHEY, CDR2 SVGAGI. V lost 5 bases and J lost 4, with 17 bases in between. The CDR3 DNA reads TGTGCCAGCAGTCCAGGATTCGGGCTGGCCACTGAAGCTTTCTTT. Translating it yields CASSPGFGLATEAFF.

The V call is TRBV5-6, the J call TRBJ2-3; tentatively, D is TRBD1 (5 bases). Germline CDR1 SGHDT, CDR2 YYEEEE. Trimming pared 2 bases from V and 2 bases from J, leaving 9 bases between. CDR3 length: 14 residues. This CDR3 reads CASSLKGHTDTQYF. CDR3 sequence (DNA): TGTGCCAGCAGCTTAAAGGGGCACACAGATACGCAGTATTTT.

V gene TRBV5-4 combines with J gene TRBJ1-2; 11 positions agree with TRBD1. Germline CDR1 and CDR2: SGHNT and YYREEE (reference sequence). Unmatched junction bases numbered 8, after V lost 4 bases and J lost 0 bases. The CDR3 contains 17 residues. In DNA, the CDR3 is TGTGCCAGCAGCGCCGGGACAGGGGGTTTTACTAACTATGGCTACACCTTC. Protein product: CASSAGTGGFTNYGYTF.

The chain carries TRBV7-9 and TRBJ2-7; no definite D call. Trimming left V 2 bases short and J 6 bases short, with 8 bases between. The germline V gene has CDR1 SEHNR and CDR2 FQNEAQ (reference sequence). There are 12 residues in the CDR3. The CDR3 region is CASSLSLSEQYF. The DNA for the CDR3 is TGTGCCAGCAGCTTATCACTAAGCGAGCAGTACTTC.

The chain uses TRBV29-1 and TRBJ2-5, with unresolved D. Germline V gives CDR1 SQVTM, CDR2 ANQGSEA. This CDR3 spans 15 amino acids. The V gene lost 0 bases and the J gene lost 4 bases, with 15 bases spanning the gap. The CDR3 nucleotides read TGCAGCGTTGAAGATCTTAAGGGAAGTCGAGAGACCCAGTACTTC. Protein sequence: CSVEDLKGSRETQYF.

The chain joins TRBV28 to TRBJ1-2; the D is unclear. The germline V gene has CDR1 MDHEN and CDR2 SYDVKM. The V end lost 6 bases, the J end lost 6 bases, and 5 bases lay between the germline ends. CDR3 size: 10 residues. CDR3 sequence reads: CASRSNGYTF. As DNA, the CDR3 is TGTGCCAGCAGATCTAATGGCTACACCTTC.

The chain links TRBV27 to TRBJ2-7; D is possibly TRBD1 (5 bases). V was trimmed by 3 bases and J by 6 bases, leaving 15 bases between them. CDR3 length: 14 amino acids. Germline-derived CDR1 and CDR2 are MNHEY and SMNVEV (reference sequence). CDR3 residues: CASSFVRGLGEQYF. The CDR3 DNA follows: TGTGCCAGCAGTTTCGTTAGGGGCCTCGGCGAGCAGTACTTC.

This clone appeared a single time. The chain links TRBV7-9 to TRBJ1-1; no firm D call. V was trimmed by 8 bases and J by 2 bases, leaving 15 bases between them. The CDR3 spans 14 residues. In germline, CDR1 is SEHNR, CDR2 FQNEAQ (reference sequence). The CDR3 protein is CASGPDTTNTEAFF. CDR3 nucleotides: TGTGCCAGCGGACCAGATACGACCAACACTGAAGCTTTCTTT.

The chain employs TRBV7-9 and TRBJ1-6; D perhaps matches TRBD1 (5 bases). Germline-derived CDR1 and CDR2 are SEHNR and FQNEAQ (reference sequence). This CDR3 region has 14 residues. Trimming stripped 1 base from V and 7 bases from J, with 8 bases between. CDR3 DNA sequence: TGTGCCAGCAGCTTAGGACAGAGCAATTCACCCCTCCACTTT. It encodes CASSLGQSNSPLHF.

The CDR3 reads CASSPSVGDGQYF. CDR3 DNA: TGTGCCAGCTCACCATCGGTAGGGGACGGGCAGTACTTC. The J gene is TRBJ2-7, the V gene TRBV18; D tentatively reads TRBD1 or TRBD2 (5 bases each). V was cut by 2 bases and J by 9 bases, with 14 bases left in between. This CDR3 is built from 13 residues. The germline gives CDR1 KGHSH, CDR2 LQKENI.

This clone was detected only once. The rearrangement joins TRBV12-3 or TRBV12-4 to TRBJ1-2; no clear D. This CDR3 has 13 amino acids. With 5 bases removed from V and 5 bases from J, the gap between germline ends came to 12 bases. In nucleotides, the CDR3 is TGTGCCAGCAGTATTAATCGGCCTTATGGCTACACCTTC. Protein: CASSINRPYGYTF.

This chain joins TRBV4-3 and TRBJ2-7; 8 positions match TRBD2. The CDR3 runs to 14 residues. J lost 2 bases, V lost 3 bases, and 3 bases had no gene match. From germline, CDR1 is LGHNA and CDR2 YSLEER. The CDR3 here is CASSQYGGAYEQYF. In DNA form, the CDR3 reads TGCGCCAGCAGCCAGTACGGGGGGGCCTACGAGCAGTACTTC.

The sample holds one count of this clone. The chain employs TRBV19 and TRBJ1-1; tentative D call: TRBD1 (6 bases). Germline CDR1 reads LNHDA; CDR2 reads SQIVND (reference sequence). The CDR3 has 14 residues. V lost 4 bases and J 2 bases, leaving 11 bases between the germline ends. The CDR3 nucleotides read TGTGCCAGTAGTACCCAGACAGGAAACACTGAAGCTTTCTTT. This translates into CASSTQTGNTEAFF.